The 20 T cell receptor beta chains presented below share a single source sample, sequenced in a study of response to subunit inactivated influenza vaccine. TCRdb reprocessed the RT-PCR reads with MiXCR, giving one entry per CDR3 protein. This sample yields about 780,000 distinct CDR3 sequences, of which around a sixth are seen a single time; roughly a tenth belongs to the top ten. Sample: PBMCs from blood, taken less than 6 days after vaccination. These receptors were obtained from a man in his fifties or sixties who received an inactivated influenza vaccine.

The chain is built from TRBV2 and TRBJ2-4; D not certain. Trimming left V 0 bases short and J 0 bases short, with 9 bases between. The CDR3 is 16 residues long. CDR1 SNHLY and CDR2 FYNNEI come from the germline V gene. The chain's CDR3 is CASSEANYLAKNIQYF. Here the CDR3 DNA reads TGTGCCAGCAGTGAAGCCAACTACCTAGCCAAAAACATTCAGTACTTC.

As for this clonotype: The germline gene is not matched at one end of the junction; a read error may be the cause. The chain joins TRBV20-1 to TRBJ2-5; D gene unclear. The CDR3 is made up of 13 amino acids. Germline values: CDR1 DFQATT, CDR2 SNEGSKA (reference sequence). CDR3 sequence: CSASPGPQDTQYF. The CDR3, as DNA: TGCAGTGCTAGCCCAGGACCCCAAGATACCCAGTACTTC.

J is TRBJ1-1 and V is TRBV25-1; D call uncertain. Germline V CDR1 and CDR2: MGHDK, SYGVNS. V was clipped by 3 bases and J by 1 base, with 12 bases between them. The CDR3 spans 15 residues. CDR3 loop: CASSDPGRGNTEAFF. The CDR3 nucleotides read TGTGCCAGCAGTGACCCCGGAAGAGGGAACACTGAAGCTTTCTTT.

This sequence joins TRBV6-1 and TRBJ2-3; a possible D gene is TRBD2 (5 bases). This CDR3 is built from 15 residues. V was trimmed by 6 bases and J by 0 bases, leaving 13 bases between them. Germline lookup yields CDR1 MNHNS and CDR2 SASEGT. The DNA for the CDR3 is TGTGCCAGCAGCCCCGGGATAGCAAGCACAGATACGCAGTATTTT. This gives the protein CASSPGIASTDTQYF.

V gene TRBV6-5 combines with J gene TRBJ2-7, with D tentatively TRBD1 or TRBD2 (5 bases each). V was shortened by 4 bases and J by 2 bases, with 12 bases between the two germline ends. Germline lookup yields CDR1 MNHEY and CDR2 SVGAGI. CDR3 size: 14 residues. CDR3 bases: TGTGCCAGCAGTTGGGACGAAATCCCCTACGAGCAGTACTTC. It yields the protein CASSWDEIPYEQYF.

This clonotype was seen a handful of times. V usage is TRBV7-2 and J usage is TRBJ2-5; TRBD2 matches 14 bases. V lost 6 bases to trimming and J lost 1 base; unmatched junction nucleotides: 4. The CDR3 spans 16 residues. Germline CDR1 reads SGHTA; CDR2 reads FQGNSA. The CDR3 spells CASSEGLAGGQETQYF. The DNA for the CDR3 is TGTGCCAGCAGTGAAGGACTAGCGGGAGGCCAAGAGACCCAGTACTTC.

The CDR3 region has the DNA TGCGCCAGCAGTACGGAGGGCTCCGTGAACACTGAAGCTTTCTTT. The encoded protein is CASSTEGSVNTEAFF. The rearrangement uses TRBV5-1 and TRBJ1-1; no firm D call. The V end lost 5 bases, the J end lost 0 bases, and 14 bases lay between the germline ends. From germline, CDR1 is SGHRS and CDR2 YFSETQ. This CDR3 is 15 amino acids long.

The V and J genes are TRBV7-2 and TRBJ2-7; 8 bases match TRBD1. The germline V gene encodes CDR1 SGHTA and CDR2 FQGNSA. The trim removed 4 bases at V and 0 bases at J, leaving 5 bases unmatched. The CDR3 is 15 residues long. The CDR3 region has the DNA TGTGCCAGCAGCTCCCGGGACAGGTTCTCCTACGAGCAGTACTTC. Protein product: CASSSRDRFSYEQYF.

This chain uses TRBV9 with TRBJ2-2; D is possibly TRBD1 (5 bases). V lost 0 bases to trimming and J lost 3 bases, with 6 bases between them. Germline V lookup: CDR1 SGDLS, CDR2 YYNGEE. This CDR3 contains 14 residues. The CDR3 spells CASSVAGYTGELFF. The DNA for the CDR3 is TGTGCCAGCAGCGTAGCAGGGTACACCGGGGAGCTGTTTTTT.

This clonotype was counted ten times or more. This chain links TRBV7-2 with TRBJ2-5; 9 bases agree with TRBD1. Trimming took 5 bases from V and 4 from J; bases not matched to a gene: 5. Per the germline V gene, CDR1 is SGHTA and CDR2 is FQGNSA. The CDR3 contains 14 residues. CDR3 nucleotides: TGTGCCAGCAGCGAACAGGGGGCTGGAGAGACCCAGTACTTC. Translation gives CASSEQGAGETQYF.

The rearrangement links TRBV7-2 to TRBJ2-7; 8 positions match TRBD2. This CDR3 region has 12 residues. In germline, CDR1 is SGHTA, CDR2 FQGNSA. Trimming cost V 5 bases and J 10 bases; bases outside gene matches: 7. Written as DNA, the CDR3 is TGTGCCAGCAGCCAAAATAGCGGGGACCAGTACTTC. Protein: CASSQNSGDQYF.

The chain is built from TRBV13 and TRBJ1-5; D ambiguous. CDR1 and CDR2 (germline): PRHDT, FYEKMQ (reference sequence). Trimming shortened V by 5 bases and J by 0 bases, and 20 bases separated the two germline ends. The length of the CDR3 is 18 residues. Here the CDR3 reads CASSKGVSDPYSNQPQHF. CDR3 DNA: TGTGCCAGCAGCAAAGGAGTATCCGACCCTTATAGCAATCAGCCCCAGCATTTT.

The V gene is TRBV4-1, the J gene TRBJ2-1; 12 bases map to TRBD2. Trimming cost V 4 bases and J 8 bases; bases outside gene matches: 12. CDR1 MGHRA and CDR2 YSYEKL come from the germline V gene. There are 17 residues in the CDR3. The CDR3 DNA reads as TGCGCCAGCAGCCGAGGACTAGCGGGGAGGGGGATACATGAGCAGTTCTTC. It yields the protein CASSRGLAGRGIHEQFF.

This clonotype was seen a handful of times. This chain uses TRBV9 with TRBJ2-3, with 8 positions matching TRBD2. CDR1 SGDLS and CDR2 YYNGEE come from the germline V gene. The ends lost 4 bases at V and 2 bases at J; junction bases unmatched: 3. The CDR3 has 14 amino acids. DNA for the CDR3: TGTGCCAGCAGCCAGCGGGGGACCACAGATACGCAGTATTTT. This codes for CASSQRGTTDTQYF. Full variable domain (remainder filled in from reference TRBV9 and TRBJ2-3): DSGVTQTPKHLITATGQRVTLRCSPRSGDLSVYWYQQSLDQGLQFLIQYYNGEERAKGNILERFSAQQFPDLHSELNLSSLELGDSALYFCASSQRGTTDTQYFGPGTRLTVL.

This CDR3 reads CATNGLNTGELFF. The DNA for the CDR3 is TGTGCCACCAACGGACTGAACACCGGGGAGCTGTTTTTT. The chain uses TRBV24-1 and TRBJ2-2; a possible D gene is TRBD2 (5 bases). Germline values: CDR1 KGHDR, CDR2 SFDVKD. This CDR3 contains 13 residues. V gave up 8 bases and J gave up 1 base, with 7 bases separating them.

This clonotype was counted ten times or more. The V and J genes are TRBV12-3 or TRBV12-4 and TRBJ1-2; tentatively, D is TRBD1 (5 bases). The CDR3 is 13 amino acids. The V gene lost 7 bases and the J gene lost 3 bases, with 12 bases spanning the gap. The CDR3 nucleotides read TGTGCCAGCATGGGGGGAGGATACTATGGCTACACCTTC. Its protein is CASMGGGYYGYTF.

A few counts support this clonotype. The chain links TRBV6-1 to TRBJ2-1, with D uncertain. Trimming shortened V by 5 bases and J by 6 bases, and 17 bases separated the two germline ends. The V gene's germline CDR1 is MNHNS and CDR2 SASEGT. The CDR3 has 15 residues. CDR3 in amino acids: CASSRDTLYSNEQFF. CDR3 sequence (DNA): TGTGCCAGCAGTCGAGACACCCTATATTCCAATGAGCAGTTCTTC.

The chain is built from TRBV5-5 and TRBJ1-1, with 7 bases that match TRBD1. V was clipped by 4 bases and J by 5 bases; unmatched bases: 17. This CDR3 spans 17 amino acids. From germline, CDR1 is SGHKS and CDR2 YYEKEE (reference sequence). CDR3 in amino acids: CASSVGQAALRGTEAFF. DNA for the CDR3: TGTGCCAGCAGCGTTGGACAGGCAGCCCTTCGAGGTACTGAAGCTTTCTTT.

This clonotype turned up a few times. V and J are TRBV4-2 and TRBJ2-5, with D possibly TRBD1 on 5 matching bases. The CDR3 contains 17 residues. Trimming removed 1 base from V and 0 bases from J, with 15 bases in between. The V gene's germline CDR1 is LGHNA and CDR2 YNFKEQ. The CDR3 bases are TGTGCCAGCAGCCAAGGCGCTCGGACAAAGTACCAAGAGACCCAGTACTTC. Protein: CASSQGARTKYQETQYF.

In nucleotides, the CDR3 is TGTGCCATCAGTGACGGGACTAGCGGGGGGCTCGAGCAGTTCTTC. It yields the protein CAISDGTSGGLEQFF. The chain couples TRBV10-3 to TRBJ2-1, with 15 bases fitting TRBD2. Unmatched junction bases numbered 4, after V lost 3 bases and J lost 10 bases. The germline V gene encodes CDR1 ENHRY and CDR2 SYGVKD. There are 15 residues in the CDR3.